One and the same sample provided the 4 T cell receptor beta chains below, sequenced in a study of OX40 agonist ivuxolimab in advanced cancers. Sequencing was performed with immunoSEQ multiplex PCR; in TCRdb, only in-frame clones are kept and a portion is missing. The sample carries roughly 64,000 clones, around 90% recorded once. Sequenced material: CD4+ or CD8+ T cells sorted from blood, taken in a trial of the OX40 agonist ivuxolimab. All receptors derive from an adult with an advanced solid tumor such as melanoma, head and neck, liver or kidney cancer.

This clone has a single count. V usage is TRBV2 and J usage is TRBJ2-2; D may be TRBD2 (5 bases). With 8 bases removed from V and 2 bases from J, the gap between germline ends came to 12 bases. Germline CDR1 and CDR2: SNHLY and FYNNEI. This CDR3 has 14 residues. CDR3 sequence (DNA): TGTGCCAGCCTTAGACTACTTAACACCGGGGAGCTGTTTTTT. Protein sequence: CASLRLLNTGELFF.

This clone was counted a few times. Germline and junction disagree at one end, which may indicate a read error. CDR3 loop: CASSSREAKLHF. CDR3 bases: TGCGCCAGCAGCTCACGGGAGGCAAAACTGCACTTC. The chain combines TRBV5-1 with TRBJ2-7; 7 bases line up with TRBD2. CDR1 SGHRS and CDR2 YFSETQ come from the germline V gene. The CDR3 contains 12 residues.

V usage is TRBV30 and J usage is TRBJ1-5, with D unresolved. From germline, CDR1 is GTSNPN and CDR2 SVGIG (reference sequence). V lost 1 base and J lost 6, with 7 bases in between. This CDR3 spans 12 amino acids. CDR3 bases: TGTGCCTGGAGTGGAACGGGTCAGCCCCAGCATTTT. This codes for CAWSGTGQPQHF.

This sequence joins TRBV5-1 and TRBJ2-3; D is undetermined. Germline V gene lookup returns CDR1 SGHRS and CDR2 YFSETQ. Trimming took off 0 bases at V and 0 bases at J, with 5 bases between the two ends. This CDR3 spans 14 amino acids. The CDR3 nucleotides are TGCGCCAGCAGCTTGGACCTTAGCACAGATACGCAGTATTTT. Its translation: CASSLDLSTDTQYF. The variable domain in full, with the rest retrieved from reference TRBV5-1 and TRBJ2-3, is KAGVTQTPRYLIKTRGQQVTLSCSPISGHRSVSWYQQTPGQGLQFLFEYFSETQRNKGNFPGRFSGRQFSNSRSEMNVSTLELGDSALYLCASSLDLSTDTQYFGPGTRLTVL.